The 30 T cell receptor beta chains in this list originate from one sample, sequenced in a study of technical replicates of blood from a handful of donors. Measured with immunoSEQ multiplex PCR; TCRdb has only the in-frame clones, and not every one. The sample holds around 83,000 clones, 75% to 95% seen once. Material: T cells isolated from PBMCs. All receptors come from a human donor in good health. Some clones in this sample may be carry-over from other donors' samples.

The chain joins TRBV7-8 to TRBJ1-1, with TRBD1 as a possible D gene (5 bases). Trimming took off 1 base at V and 7 bases at J, with 10 bases between the two ends. The V gene's germline CDR1 is SGHVS and CDR2 FQNEAQ. This CDR3 has 13 amino acids. DNA for the CDR3: TGTGCCAGCAGCTTAGTACGAGACAGTGAAGCTTTCTTT. Amino acid sequence: CASSLVRDSEAFF.

The V gene is TRBV6-5, the J gene TRBJ2-7; maybe TRBD2 (5 bases). Germline assignment: CDR1 MNHEY and CDR2 SVGAGI. CDR3 length: 13 residues. Deletions cut 6 bases from V and 3 bases from J, with 12 bases between. The CDR3 region has the DNA TGTGCCAGCAGGTTTGGGAGAATCTACGAGCAGTACTTC. Translated, it gives CASRFGRIYEQYF.

The chain has TRBV27 and TRBJ2-2, with 11 positions matching TRBD2. Germline trimming cut 6 bases from V and 7 bases from J; bases unmatched to any gene: 7. Germline CDR1 MNHEY, CDR2 SMNVEV (reference sequence). The CDR3 consists of 15 residues. As DNA, the CDR3 is TGTGCCAGCAGAACACTAGCGGGAGTCCTCGGGGAGCTGTTTTTT. It yields the protein CASRTLAGVLGELFF.

The rearrangement joins TRBV12-5 to TRBJ2-5, with 10 bases fitting TRBD2. This CDR3 is 17 amino acids long. Trimming cost V 0 bases and J 5 bases; bases outside gene matches: 9. Per the germline V gene, CDR1 is LGHNT and CDR2 is FRNRAP. CDR3 loop: CASGLVKEAGGQETQYF. In nucleotides, the CDR3 is TGTGCTAGTGGTTTGGTAAAAGAAGCGGGAGGGCAGGAGACCCAGTACTTC. Variable domain in full (rest from reference TRBV12-5 and TRBJ2-5): DARVTQTPRHKVTEMGQEVTMRCQPILGHNTVFWYRQTMMQGLELLAYFRNRAPLDDSGMPKDRFSAEMPDATLATLKIQPSEPRDSAVYFCASGLVKEAGGQETQYFGPGTRLLVL.

The CDR3 nucleotides are TGTGCCAGCAGTTTCTCGACAGGGGCTGAGCAGTTCTTC. Residues: CASSFSTGAEQFF. The chain links TRBV27 to TRBJ2-1; 8 bases align to TRBD1. Germline V gives CDR1 MNHEY, CDR2 SMNVEV (reference sequence). V dropped 3 bases and J dropped 9; count of bases not matched to a gene: 4. This CDR3 has 13 residues.

The chain has TRBV25-1 and TRBJ2-5; D is unresolved. With the DNA end fitting TRBJ2-7 better, the J assignment may be wrong. The CDR3 extends over 13 amino acids. CDR1 and CDR2 (germline): MGHDK, SYGVNS. Written as DNA, the CDR3 is TGTGCCAGCAGGCTAGGCCCCTCTTACGAGCAGTACTTC. This encodes CASRLGPSYEQYF.

This chain joins TRBV7-8 and TRBJ2-2; 9 bases are a match to TRBD1. V was pared by 2 bases and J by 5 bases, with 3 bases of the junction left unmatched. The CDR3 runs 15 residues. Germline V gives CDR1 SGHVS, CDR2 FQNEAQ. In DNA form, the CDR3 reads TGTGCCAGCAGCTTAAGACAGGGGGGAACCGGGGAGCTGTTTTTT. This encodes CASSLRQGGTGELFF.

The J gene is TRBJ2-1, the V gene TRBV2; no firm D call. In germline, CDR1 is SNHLY, CDR2 FYNNEI. The CDR3 is 11 amino acids. Trimming removed 2 bases from V and 9 bases from J, with 5 bases in between. CDR3 amino acids: CASSESLEQFF. The CDR3 DNA reads as TGTGCCAGCAGTGAATCCCTTGAGCAGTTCTTC.

This chain links TRBV30 with TRBJ2-7; D not certain. Germline CDR1 is GTSNPN and CDR2 is SVGIG (reference sequence). V lost 2 bases to trimming and J lost 3 bases, with 8 bases between them. The length of the CDR3 is 12 residues. Written as DNA, the CDR3 is TGTGCCTGGAGTAGTTCTAGCTACGAGCAGTACTTC. This sequence encodes CAWSSSSYEQYF.

The CDR3 nucleotides are TGTGCCAGCAGCTGGGGACAGTCCACTGAAGCTTTCTTT. It codes for CASSWGQSTEAFF. The V gene is TRBV11-2, the J gene TRBJ1-1; 7 bases line up with TRBD1. J was trimmed by 4 bases and V by 4 bases; bases with no gene match: 3. CDR1 is SGHAT and CDR2 is FQNNGV in the germline V gene. The CDR3 totals 13 residues.

J is TRBJ2-3 and V is TRBV21-1; TRBD2, the table's D call, was not compared with the DNA. TRBV21-1 is deemed a pseudogene. The CDR3 is made up of 14 amino acids. Written as DNA, the CDR3 is TGTGCCAGCAGCAAATCAAGACGGGGAGATACGCAGTATTTT. Protein sequence: CASSKSRRGDTQYF.

The J gene is TRBJ1-3, the V gene TRBV4-2, with D possibly being TRBD1 (5 bases). V was shortened by 1 base and J by 0 bases, with 10 bases between the two germline ends. This CDR3 comprises 16 residues. Germline CDR1 LGHNA, CDR2 YNFKEQ. This chain's CDR3 is CASSQVREPSGNTIYF. The CDR3 DNA follows: TGTGCCAGCAGCCAAGTCAGGGAACCCTCTGGAAACACCATATATTTT.

Concerning this clone itself: Germline and junction disagree at one end, which may indicate a read error. The CDR3 DNA is TGTGGCAGCCAGCGGTACGGTAGCACAGATACGCAGTATTTT. Its protein product is CGSQRYGSTDTQYF. The chain joins TRBV6-5 to TRBJ2-3; possibly TRBD2 for D (5 bases). Germline assignment: CDR1 MNHEY and CDR2 SVGAGI. CDR3 length: 14 amino acids.

The chain uses TRBV5-6 and TRBJ1-1, with D hard to call. This CDR3 is 16 amino acids long. The germline V gene has CDR1 SGHDT and CDR2 YYEEEE. The ends were cut back, 4 bases at V and 1 base at J, with 17 bases in the middle. The CDR3 loop reads CASSRLQSKRNTEAFF. The CDR3 DNA follows: TGTGCCAGCAGCCGACTTCAGTCCAAGCGGAACACTGAAGCTTTCTTT.

V gene TRBV6-5 combines with J gene TRBJ2-1; a weak D match, TRBD2 (7 bases). Germline lookup yields CDR1 MNHEY and CDR2 SVGAGI. The CDR3 totals 14 residues. Trimming took off 0 bases at V and 12 bases at J, with 15 bases between the two ends. As DNA, the CDR3 is TGTGCCAGCAGTTACTCCTGGGGGGGGCTTTGGCAGTTCTTC. This gives the protein CASSYSWGGLWQFF.

Written as DNA, the CDR3 is TGTGCCAGCAGCCCGACTAGCGGGACTCGCTCCTACGAGCAGTACTTC. It encodes CASSPTSGTRSYEQYF. The chain has TRBV7-2 and TRBJ2-7; TRBD2 matches at 11 bases. The CDR3 totals 16 residues. Germline loops: CDR1 SGHTA, CDR2 FQGNSA. With V trimmed by 5 bases and J by 0 bases, 6 bases remained unmatched.

The V gene is TRBV30, the J gene TRBJ1-1, with 8 nucleotides matching TRBD1. The V gene end was trimmed by 4 bases and the J gene end by 1 base; junction bases not matched to a gene: 5. The V gene's germline CDR1 is GTSNPN and CDR2 SVGIG (reference sequence). The CDR3 is 14 residues long. The CDR3 sequence: CAWTGGLANTEAFF. The DNA of the CDR3 is TGTGCCTGGACAGGGGGCTTAGCGAACACTGAAGCTTTCTTT.

This sequence joins TRBV7-2 and TRBJ2-5; a possible D gene is TRBD2 (5 bases). Between the trimmed V and J ends, which lost 6 bases and 7 bases, there was a span of 12 bases. The germline V gene encodes CDR1 SGHTA and CDR2 FQGNSA. The CDR3 runs 12 residues. The CDR3 DNA reads TGTGCCAGCAGTTCCGGACTGGGGACCCAGTACTTC. Translating it yields CASSSGLGTQYF.

The V gene is TRBV5-1, the J gene TRBJ2-2, with a possible D match to TRBD2 (6 bases). Trimming removed 0 bases at V and 1 base at J, with 7 bases between. Looked up from germline, CDR1 is SGHRS and CDR2 is YFSETQ. This CDR3 region has 15 residues. CDR3 DNA sequence: TGCGCCAGCAGCTTGGGCGGGAAGAACACCGGGGAGCTGTTTTTT. Residues: CASSLGGKNTGELFF.

DNA of the CDR3: TGCGCCAGCAGCTTGGGGGGCAGCTTCTACGAGCAGTACTTC. Translated, it gives CASSLGGSFYEQYF. This rearrangement joins TRBV5-1 to TRBJ2-7, with D tentatively TRBD1 (5 bases). Trimming took 0 bases from V and 3 from J, leaving 10 bases between them. The V gene's germline CDR1 is SGHRS and CDR2 YFSETQ. The CDR3 has 14 residues.

The V and J genes are TRBV7-9 and TRBJ2-5; TRBD2 matches 10 bases. This CDR3 spans 14 amino acids. The germline CDR1 and CDR2 sequences are SEHNR and FQNEAQ (reference sequence). J lost 3 bases, V lost 3 bases, and 1 base had no gene match. The CDR3 loop is CASSFLAGEETQYF. CDR3 DNA sequence: TGTGCCAGCAGCTTTCTAGCGGGAGAAGAGACCCAGTACTTC.

This chain connects TRBV6-6 to TRBJ1-2, with TRBD1 matching 10 bases. This CDR3 is 16 amino acids long. The V gene end was trimmed by 0 bases and the J gene end by 8 bases; junction bases not matched to a gene: 9. CDR1 is MNHNY, CDR2 SVGAGI, per germline (reference sequence). Here the CDR3 DNA reads TGTGCCAGCAGTTACTCGAACTTGGGACAGGGGAGCGGCTACACCTTC. It yields the protein CASSYSNLGQGSGYTF.

This chain joins TRBV27 and TRBJ2-3, with unresolved D. V was shortened by 2 bases and J by 4 bases, with 10 bases between the two germline ends. This CDR3 region has 14 residues. Germline CDR1 is MNHEY and CDR2 is SMNVEV (reference sequence). CDR3 region: CASSLVGGPDTQYF. The CDR3 nucleotides read TGTGCCAGCAGTTTAGTCGGCGGCCCAGATACGCAGTATTTT.

This chain connects TRBV29-1 to TRBJ2-2; 9 nucleotides line up with TRBD2. V dropped 5 bases and J dropped 6; count of bases not matched to a gene: 13. CDR1 and CDR2 from the germline V gene are SQVTM and ANQGSEA. The CDR3 totals 16 residues. Here the CDR3 reads CSVKILAGDGAGELFF. The CDR3 bases are TGCAGCGTTAAGATTTTAGCGGGAGATGGGGCCGGGGAGCTGTTTTTT.

This sequence joins TRBV4-1 and TRBJ2-6; possibly TRBD1 for D (5 bases). The CDR3 runs 19 residues. V lost 1 base to trimming and J lost 0 bases, with 16 bases between them. Germline loops: CDR1 MGHRA, CDR2 YSYEKL. The CDR3 loop reads CASSQGDWGGRSGANVLTF. DNA of the CDR3: TGCGCCAGCAGCCAAGGGGATTGGGGCGGACGCTCTGGGGCCAACGTCCTGACTTTC.

This rearrangement joins TRBV2 to TRBJ2-7; 14 positions agree with TRBD2. CDR3 length: 17 amino acids. The J segment lost 0 bases and the V segment lost 3 bases, leaving 4 bases of the junction unmatched. CDR1 is SNHLY, CDR2 FYNNEI, per germline. CDR3 DNA sequence: TGTGCCAGCAGTGATCCGGGACTAGCGGGAGCCTCCTACGAGCAGTACTTC. It specifies CASSDPGLAGASYEQYF.

The CDR3 DNA sequence: TGTGCCAGCAGTGACTTCGACGTCAATGAGCAGTTCTTC. This gives the protein CASSDFDVNEQFF. The chain is built from TRBV27 and TRBJ2-1; D is unclear. The CDR3 has 13 residues. Deletions cut 5 bases from V and 6 bases from J, with 11 bases between. Germline assignment: CDR1 MNHEY and CDR2 SMNVEV (reference sequence).

J is TRBJ2-2 and V is TRBV6-5; 7 bases are a match to TRBD2. This CDR3 has 16 amino acids. Germline V CDR1 and CDR2: MNHEY, SVGAGI. Trimming removed 2 bases from V and 4 bases from J; junction bases left unmatched: 7. CDR3 nucleotides: TGTGCCAGCAGTTACCGCCCCAGGGAGGGCACCGGGGAGCTGTTTTTT. Its translation: CASSYRPREGTGELFF.

This sequence joins TRBV7-9 and TRBJ1-1; D may be TRBD1 (5 bases). V shed 5 bases and J shed 5 bases, with 12 bases lying between them. Germline values: CDR1 SEHNR, CDR2 FQNEAQ (reference sequence). The CDR3 runs to 13 residues. The CDR3 loop is CASSLGGWTEAFF. The DNA of the CDR3 is TGTGCCAGCAGCCTGGGGGGGTGGACTGAAGCTTTCTTT.

The rearrangement links TRBV14 to TRBJ2-2; TRBD1 matches 8 bases. The V and J ends lost 0 bases and 2 bases, in that order; junction bases with no gene match: 20. The CDR3 runs to 22 residues. Germline assignment: CDR1 SGHDN and CDR2 FVKESK. In DNA form, the CDR3 reads TGTGCCAGCAGCCAAGATTTCGTTTTGTTGCAGGGGGCGCTTCTAAACACCGGGGAGCTGTTTTTT. Protein sequence: CASSQDFVLLQGALLNTGELFF.